These 19 T cell receptor beta chains share one sample of origin, sequenced in a study of T cell repertoires in cytomegalovirus infection. In TCRdb, the reads were re-called with MiXCR into one record per CDR3 protein. Counted here are some 200,000 distinct CDR3 sequences, 7.5% to 10% occurring once; the ten biggest clones make up about 4.6%. Sample: PBMCs. Source of these receptors: a human donor in good health (CMV status not recorded). Some clones in this sample may be carry-over from other donors' samples.

There are many counts of this clonotype. This chain uses TRBV7-2 with TRBJ1-2; TRBD1 matches 7 bases. Germline assignment: CDR1 SGHTA and CDR2 FQGNSA. The V and J ends lost 7 bases and 7 bases, in that order; junction bases with no gene match: 18. This CDR3 has 16 amino acids. The CDR3 coding sequence is TGTGCCAGCAAGCCCTCCCAACAAACAGGGGCTCTTGGCTACACCTTC. The encoded protein is CASKPSQQTGALGYTF.

This chain connects TRBV28 to TRBJ2-7; D uncertain. The germline CDR1 and CDR2 sequences are MDHEN and SYDVKM. This CDR3 contains 12 residues. Trimming stripped 3 bases from V and 2 bases from J, with 5 bases between. This chain's CDR3 is CASSFRPYEQYF. In nucleotides, the CDR3 is TGTGCCAGCAGTTTTCGTCCCTACGAGCAGTACTTC.

The rearrangement joins TRBV7-2 to TRBJ2-5; TRBD2 aligns across 11 bases. The length of the CDR3 is 15 residues. The V gene end was trimmed by 3 bases and the J gene end by 1 base; junction bases not matched to a gene: 1. Germline CDR1 is SGHTA and CDR2 is FQGNSA. CDR3 region: CASSLGLAVQETQYF. The CDR3 bases are TGTGCCAGCAGCTTGGGACTAGCGGTCCAAGAGACCCAGTACTTC. The entire variable domain, with the rest obtained from reference TRBV7-2 and TRBJ2-5, is as follows: GAGVSQSPSNKVTEKGKDVELRCDPISGHTALYWYRQSLGQGLEFLIYFQGNSAPDKSGLPSDRFSAERTGGSVSTLTIQRTQQEDSAVYLCASSLGLAVQETQYFGPGTRLLVL.

This clonotype was recorded at least ten times. V usage is TRBV28 and J usage is TRBJ1-5, with 11 bases matching TRBD1. This CDR3 has 16 amino acids. Germline V lookup: CDR1 MDHEN, CDR2 SYDVKM. The V and J ends lost 6 bases and 5 bases, in that order; junction bases with no gene match: 9. The CDR3 region is CASRGQGALPDQPQHF. CDR3 DNA: TGTGCCAGCAGAGGACAGGGGGCCCTACCAGATCAGCCCCAGCATTTT. The complete variable domain, with remaining parts taken from reference TRBV28 and TRBJ1-5, reads DVKVTQSSRYLVKRTGEKVFLECVQDMDHENMFWYRQDPGLGLRLIYFSYDVKMKEKGDIPEGYSVSREKKERFSLILESASTNQTSMYLCASRGQGALPDQPQHFGDGTRLSIL.

V gene TRBV12-3 or TRBV12-4 combines with J gene TRBJ2-5, with D possibly being TRBD1 (6 bases). The length of the CDR3 is 14 residues. With 6 bases removed from V and 5 bases from J, the gap between germline ends came to 16 bases. The CDR3 bases are TGTGCCAGCAGCATGAGACAGGTCGGGGAGACCCAGTACTTC. Translation gives CASSMRQVGETQYF.

In its sample, this clonotype was seen a few times. V gene TRBV20-1 combines with J gene TRBJ1-1; no definite D call. The CDR3 contains 17 residues. V was clipped by 1 base and J by 3 bases, with 21 bases between them. The germline CDR1 and CDR2 sequences are DFQATT and SNEGSKA (reference sequence). As DNA, the CDR3 is TGCAGTGCTAGAGGGCCGGCCGGTGGTCGTTGGGACACTGAAGCTTTCTTT. This gives the protein CSARGPAGGRWDTEAFF.

V and J are TRBV6-2 or TRBV6-3 and TRBJ2-7, with TRBD1 matching over 9 bases. The germline V gene encodes CDR1 MNHEY and CDR2 SVGEGT. This CDR3 spans 15 amino acids. Trimming cost V 6 bases and J 4 bases; bases outside gene matches: 10. The CDR3 reads CASRPSGTGIYEQYF. The CDR3, as DNA: TGTGCCAGCAGACCGAGTGGGACAGGGATATACGAGCAGTACTTC.

The table lists this clonotype with many counts. V gene TRBV28 combines with J gene TRBJ1-5; unclear D gene. CDR3 length equals 11 residues. V was shortened by 4 bases and J by 6 bases, with 4 bases between the two germline ends. Germline loops: CDR1 MDHEN, CDR2 SYDVKM. The CDR3 DNA is TGTGCCAGCAGTTCGGTTCAGCCCCAGCATTTT. Amino acids: CASSSVQPQHF.

This clonotype was seen more than once but under ten times. The chain has TRBV6-2 or TRBV6-3 and TRBJ1-1; D remains unclear. V dropped 7 bases and J dropped 8 bases, with 11 bases sitting between them. Germline-derived CDR1 and CDR2 are MNHEY and SVGEGT. This CDR3 spans 11 amino acids. The CDR3 DNA reads as TGTGCCAGCAATACCCGGGAGGAAGCTTTCTTT. This encodes CASNTREEAFF.

In its sample, this clonotype was seen many times. The V call is TRBV7-2, the J call TRBJ2-1; 9 bases are shared with TRBD2. The length of the CDR3 is 16 residues. J was trimmed by 2 bases and V by 7 bases; bases with no gene match: 9. The germline V gene encodes CDR1 SGHTA and CDR2 FQGNSA. The CDR3 bases are TGTGCCAGCACGGAGGCTAGCGGGAAACCCTACAATGAGCAGTTCTTC. Translating gives CASTEASGKPYNEQFF. Full variable domain (missing parts from reference TRBV7-2 and TRBJ2-1): GAGVSQSPSNKVTEKGKDVELRCDPISGHTALYWYRQSLGQGLEFLIYFQGNSAPDKSGLPSDRFSAERTGGSVSTLTIQRTQQEDSAVYLCASTEASGKPYNEQFFGPGTRLTVL.

This clonotype was counted many times. The rearrangement links TRBV6-2 or TRBV6-3 to TRBJ1-5, with D possibly being TRBD1 (6 bases). The V end was cut by 6 bases, the J end by 6 bases, with 18 bases between. CDR3 length: 15 residues. Germline CDR1 reads MNHEY; CDR2 reads SVGEGT. The CDR3 loop reads CASSLDGQMFQPQHF. The CDR3 nucleotides are TGTGCCAGCAGCCTTGACGGACAGATGTTTCAGCCCCAGCATTTT.

This clonotype was seen repeatedly, ten times or more. A read error may produce the germline difference seen at one junction end. The V and J genes are TRBV24-1 and TRBJ2-1; D could derive from TRBD1 or TRBD2 (5 bases each). Germline CDR1 and CDR2: KGHDR and SFDVKD. The CDR3 has 12 amino acids. The CDR3 DNA reads TGTGCCACCAGTGATGAGGGACGGGCTGTAATCTTC. Amino acid sequence: CATSDEGRAVIF.

The rearrangement uses TRBV6-2 or TRBV6-3 and TRBJ1-1; D not resolved. Trimming took off 5 bases at V and 1 base at J, with 14 bases between the two ends. CDR1 is MNHEY and CDR2 is SVGEGT in the germline V gene. The CDR3 runs 15 residues. The CDR3 nucleotides read TGTGCCAGCAGTCCACAGCGGCTGAGGAACACTGAAGCTTTCTTT. The encoded protein is CASSPQRLRNTEAFF.

This clonotype was detected a few times. This chain links TRBV12-3 or TRBV12-4 with TRBJ2-7, with 8 bases identical to TRBD1. This CDR3 comprises 14 residues. Unmatched junction bases numbered 6, after V lost 6 bases and J lost 2 bases. This CDR3 reads CASSKTGGAYEQYF. CDR3 nucleotides: TGTGCCAGCAGCAAAACAGGGGGAGCCTACGAGCAGTACTTC.

In its sample, this clonotype was seen a few times. The genes are TRBV28 and TRBJ1-2; no clear D gene. With 6 bases removed from V and 2 bases from J, the gap between germline ends came to 13 bases. From germline, CDR1 is MDHEN and CDR2 SYDVKM. The CDR3 has 14 amino acids. This CDR3 reads CASSPYTRNYGYTF. CDR3 bases: TGTGCCAGCAGCCCCTACACACGGAACTATGGCTACACCTTC.

This clonotype was recorded at least ten times. The chain recombines TRBV27 with TRBJ1-4; D uncertain. Germline loops: CDR1 MNHEY, CDR2 SMNVEV (reference sequence). The CDR3 is 14 residues long. V gave up 7 bases and J gave up 0 bases, with 9 bases separating them. CDR3 DNA sequence: TGTGCCAGCACGAGGCCTGCAACTAATGAAAAACTGTTTTTT. It specifies CASTRPATNEKLFF. Filled out from reference TRBV27 and TRBJ1-4, the complete variable domain reads EAQVTQNPRYLITVTGKKLTVTCSQNMNHEYMSWYRQDPGLGLRQIYYSMNVEVTDKGDVPEGYKVSRKEKRNFPLILESPSPNQTSLYFCASTRPATNEKLFFGSGTQLSVL.

The V call is TRBV7-9, the J call TRBJ1-2; the D gene is possibly TRBD1 (6 bases). Germline V gene sequence: CDR1 SEHNR, CDR2 FQNEAQ (reference sequence). V shed 6 bases and J shed 6 bases, with 11 bases lying between them. There are 12 residues in the CDR3. In nucleotides, the CDR3 is TGTGCCAGCAGACAGGGCCCAGATGGCTACACCTTC. Residues: CASRQGPDGYTF.

This clonotype came up many times. The V gene is TRBV7-2, the J gene TRBJ1-4; TRBD1 is a possible D gene (5 bases). Trimming left V 3 bases short and J 8 bases short, with 13 bases between. The V gene's germline CDR1 is SGHTA and CDR2 FQGNSA. The CDR3 loop spans 14 amino acids. The CDR3 loop reads CASSFKLGGEKLFF. In DNA form, the CDR3 reads TGTGCCAGCAGCTTTAAGCTGGGGGGGGAAAAACTGTTTTTT.

Many counts were recorded for this clonotype. The chain couples TRBV7-8 to TRBJ1-5; no reliable D call. This CDR3 contains 13 residues. V was shortened by 5 bases and J by 7 bases, with 12 bases between the two germline ends. Germline assignment: CDR1 SGHVS and CDR2 FQNEAQ. The CDR3 region has the DNA TGTGCCAGCAGCGTCATGAACTCCCAGCCCCAGCATTTT. Protein sequence: CASSVMNSQPQHF.